These 6 T cell receptor beta chains share one sample of origin, sequenced in a study of T cell responses to AZD1222 COVID-19 vaccine. Using immunoSEQ multiplex PCR, the repertoire was profiled, and TCRdb retains in-frame clones only, with some absent. The sample consists of roughly 120,000 clones, approximately 90% of them appearing once. Sequenced material: peripheral blood, taken on day 0 of AZD1222 vaccination. The receptor set was obtained from an adult in good health.

The chain is built from TRBV6-5 and TRBJ1-5, with 7 nucleotides matching TRBD1. CDR3 length: 12 residues. In germline, CDR1 is MNHEY, CDR2 SVGAGI. Unmatched junction bases numbered 2, after V lost 6 bases and J lost 6 bases. The CDR3 is CASRTGSQPQHF. CDR3 sequence (DNA): TGTGCCAGCAGGACAGGGAGTCAGCCCCAGCATTTT.

This chain uses TRBV28 with TRBJ1-6; possibly TRBD1 for D (6 bases). V lost 11 bases, J lost 7 bases, and 12 bases lay in between. The CDR3 spans 12 residues. Germline CDR1 is MDHEN and CDR2 is SYDVKM. In nucleotides, the CDR3 is TGTGCCGTACTTAGGGGGAATTCACCCCTCCACTTT. Its protein product is CAVLRGNSPLHF. Together with reference TRBV28 and TRBJ1-6, the CDR3 gives the full variable domain: DVKVTQSSRYLVKRTGEKVFLECVQDMDHENMFWYRQDPGLGLRLIYFSYDVKMKEKGDIPEGYSVSREKKERFSLILESASTNQTSMYLCAVLRGNSPLHFGNGTRLTVT.

V usage is TRBV6-5 and J usage is TRBJ2-1, with 7 bases fitting TRBD2. This CDR3 is 16 amino acids long. CDR1 and CDR2 (germline): MNHEY, SVGAGI. Losses at the gene ends were 4 bases for V and 3 bases for J; bases not matched to a gene: 9. The CDR3: CASSSPAGVDYNEQFF. The CDR3, as DNA: TGTGCCAGCAGTTCCCCCGCGGGGGTTGACTACAATGAGCAGTTCTTC.

The J gene is TRBJ2-3, the V gene TRBV6-6; 10 bases match TRBD2. The length of the CDR3 is 15 residues. The germline gives CDR1 MNHNY, CDR2 SVGAGI (reference sequence). Trimming cost V 7 bases and J 0 bases; bases outside gene matches: 4. In DNA form, the CDR3 reads TGTGCCAGCATGCATAGCGGGGGGAGCACAGATACGCAGTATTTT. Protein: CASMHSGGSTDTQYF.

The rearrangement links TRBV29-1 to TRBJ1-1; 7 bases agree with TRBD1. The CDR3 extends over 12 amino acids. The V and J ends lost 8 bases and 5 bases, in that order; junction bases with no gene match: 8. Germline CDR1 SQVTM, CDR2 ANQGSEA. The CDR3 sequence is CSSHRGGTEAFF. The DNA for the CDR3 is TGCAGCTCCCACAGGGGCGGGACTGAAGCTTTCTTT.

The CDR3 spells CATSRDGRGDKAFF. The CDR3 DNA sequence: TGTGCCACCAGCAGAGATGGACGGGGGGATAAAGCTTTCTTT. This chain uses TRBV15 with TRBJ1-1; possibly TRBD1 for D (5 bases). This CDR3 comprises 14 residues. V was trimmed by 0 bases and J by 9 bases, leaving 14 bases between them. Looked up from germline, CDR1 is LNHNV and CDR2 is YYDKDF (reference sequence).